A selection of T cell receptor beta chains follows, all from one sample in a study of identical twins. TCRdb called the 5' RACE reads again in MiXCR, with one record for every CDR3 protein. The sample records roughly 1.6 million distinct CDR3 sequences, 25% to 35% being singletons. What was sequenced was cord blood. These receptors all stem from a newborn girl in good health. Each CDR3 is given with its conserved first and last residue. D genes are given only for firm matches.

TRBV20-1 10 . CSAKRGTQYF
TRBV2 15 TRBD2 CAQRKGFSGSDEQFF
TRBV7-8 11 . CASGLQGEQYF
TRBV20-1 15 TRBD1 CSARDQGTGGDEQYF
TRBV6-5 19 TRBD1 CASSYSSRADRGFRETQFF
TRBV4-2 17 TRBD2 CASSQEPTSGAYNEQFF
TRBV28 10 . CATRLYEQYF
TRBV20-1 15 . CSARDLGRSNQPQHF
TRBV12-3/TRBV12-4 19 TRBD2 CASSLGSLRLAVSCNEQFF
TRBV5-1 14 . CASSLAGYFYEQYF
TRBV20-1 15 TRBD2 CSARGGTSGIVEQFF
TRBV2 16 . CASSEALNSVTDTQYF
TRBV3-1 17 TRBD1 CASSRGPPGTGNQPQHF
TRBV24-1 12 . CAATRPNTEAFF
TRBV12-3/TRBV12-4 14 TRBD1 CASSLEQGNYGYTF
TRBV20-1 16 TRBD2 CSARDPLAGANNEQYF
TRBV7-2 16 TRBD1 CASSLVDLGGRNEQFF
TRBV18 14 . CASSRAVLNSPLHF
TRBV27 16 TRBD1 CASSSRQGRFTGELFF
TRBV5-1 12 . CASSFNVNEQYF
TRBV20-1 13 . CSARRQHQETQYF
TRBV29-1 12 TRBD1 CSVVGQGDGYTF
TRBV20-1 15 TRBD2 CSAFSLAGAADTQYF
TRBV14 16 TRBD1 CASSLPGTGVGNEQYF
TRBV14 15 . CASSQSWSNRDTQYF
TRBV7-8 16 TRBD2 CVSSPPGLAEHNEQFF
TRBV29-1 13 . CSVEDPSTGEQYF
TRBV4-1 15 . CASSQDISSYNEQYF
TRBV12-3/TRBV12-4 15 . CASSFGRDRVDGYTF
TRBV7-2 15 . CASSLATGMGSPLHF
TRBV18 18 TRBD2 CASSPLTSGRGNTDTQYF
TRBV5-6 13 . CASSSGSRYGYTF
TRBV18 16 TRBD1 CASSPTGTGGGYGYTF
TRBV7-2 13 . CASGRGFDEKLFF
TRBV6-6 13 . CASSYRTGRGYTF
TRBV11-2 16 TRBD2 CASSLLAARGSDTQYF
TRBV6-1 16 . CASSEADGPFYNEQYF
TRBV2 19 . CASSRWGSVPTGAKNIRYF
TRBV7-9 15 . CASSLVFSYNSPLHF
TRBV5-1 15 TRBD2 CASSLRAGGPYEQFF
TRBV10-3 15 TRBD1 CAIRTGAGIDTEAFF
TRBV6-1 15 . CDSSGFSGSKNIQYF
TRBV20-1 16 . CSARRGWWGGNQPQHF
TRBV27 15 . CASNHDGGGNYGYTF
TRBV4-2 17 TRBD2 CASSQESGGAFYNGQFF
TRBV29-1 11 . CSVGSGDTQYF
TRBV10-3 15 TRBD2 CAISDGGASTDTQYF
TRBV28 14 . CATGISGVYNEQFF
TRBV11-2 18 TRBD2 CASSLMLAGAWNTGELFF
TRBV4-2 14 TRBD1 CASSQEDRVVTQFF
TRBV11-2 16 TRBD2 CASSSLRAGGYNEQFF
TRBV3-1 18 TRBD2 CASSQESPSGRAPNEQFF
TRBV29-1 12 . CSVTTMVGEAFF
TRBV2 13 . CASRLTGPNEQVF